The clone carrying this TCR beta chain showed up just once. Its target is unknown. The junction differs from germline at one of its ends, possibly a read error. A modified ARM-PCR protocol with three rounds of nested PCR amplified TCRbeta. TCRdb re-derived calls from the multiplex PCR reads in MiXCR, one entry per CDR3 protein. The sample has roughly 67,000 distinct CDR3 sequences, around 60% seen once. The CDR3 is 13 residues long. Germline assignment: CDR1 SGHRS and CDR2 YFSETQ. This sample was taken from a study of tumor and adjacent non-tumor tissue in lung cancer. Study-level points and caveats: Higher tumor TCR diversity was associated with shorter survival.

The template was RNA from unsorted bulk tissue. Sequencing was done on a sample of lung tumor tissue. The rearrangement links TRBV5-1 to TRBJ1-4; 8 positions match TRBD1. This sequence was found in a middle-aged man with non-small cell lung cancer. The CDR3 nucleotides read TGCGCCAACAGCTTTGGACAGGGTGAAAAACTGTTTTTT. It is translated as CANSFGQGEKLFF.